This TCR beta chain was identified during a study of CD8+ T cells in alopecia areata. The treatment is: oral pan-JAK inhibitor, 5-10 mg twice daily. Reverse transcription of extracted RNA yielded cDNA, which provided the sequencing template. Produced via immunoSEQ multiplex PCR; TCRdb's table is partial and in-frame only. The profile shows fewer than 200,000 clones, about three fifths of them singletons. There are 14 residues in the CDR3. V lost 4 bases and J lost 4; bases outside the gene matches: 6. Germline assignment: CDR1 SGDLS and CDR2 YYNGEE. The V gene is TRBV9, the J gene TRBJ1-2; 8 bases are a match to TRBD1. The sequence derives from a human donor with alopecia areata. Source: CD8+ T cells sorted from blood, taken at week 24, from a patient treated with tofacitinib. The CDR3: CASSTRTGIYGYTF. The CDR3 DNA is TGTGCCAGCAGCACCCGGACAGGGATCTATGGCTACACCTTC.